Each of the 17 T cell receptor beta chains below was sequenced from the same sample in a study of blood T cell repertoires in COVID-19. TCRdb keeps only in-frame clones here, not all; method: immunoSEQ multiplex PCR. In the table there are roughly 400,000 clones, roughly nine tenths of which are singletons. Sequencing was performed on PBMCs or T cells enriched from blood (not recorded which). The receptor set was obtained from a woman in her 40s who had been exposed to COVID-19.

As concerns this clone: Other DNA sequences in the sample encode the same CDR3. The rearrangement links TRBV20-1 to TRBJ1-2; 8 positions match TRBD1. This CDR3 comprises 11 residues. In germline, CDR1 is DFQATT, CDR2 SNEGSKA (reference sequence). The junction had 1 base not matched to a gene; V was cut back by 3 bases and J by 7 bases. The CDR3 bases are TGCAGTGCTAGCGACAGGGGTGGCTACACCTTC. This gives the protein CSASDRGGYTF.

A note on this clone: Other DNA sequences in the same sample also yield this CDR3. The chain has TRBV19 and TRBJ2-1; 8 positions match TRBD2. The CDR3 sequence is 15 residues long. CDR1 is LNHDA and CDR2 is SQIVND in the germline V gene (reference sequence). Unmatched junction bases numbered 6, after V lost 4 bases and J lost 4 bases. This chain's CDR3 is CASSTGTSGYNEQFF. DNA of the CDR3: TGTGCCAGTAGTACGGGGACTAGTGGTTACAATGAGCAGTTCTTC.

J is TRBJ2-5 and V is TRBV5-8; 16 bases are shared with TRBD2. Germline V gene lookup returns CDR1 SGHTS and CDR2 YDEGEE. V lost 3 bases to trimming and J lost 4 bases; unmatched junction nucleotides: 3. The CDR3 is 16 residues long. The CDR3 spells CASSSGLAGGGETQYF. For the CDR3, the DNA is TGTGCCAGCAGCTCGGGACTAGCGGGAGGGGGAGAGACCCAGTACTTC. Combining the CDR3 with reference TRBV5-8 and TRBJ2-5 gives the whole variable domain EAGVTQSPTHLIKTRGQQATLRCSPISGHTSVYWYQQALGLGLQFLLWYDEGEERNRGNFPPRFSGRQFPNYSSELNVNALELEDSALYLCASSSGLAGGGETQYFGPGTRLLVL.

The sample holds one count of this clone. V usage is TRBV9 and J usage is TRBJ2-7, with 9 bases matching TRBD1. From germline, CDR1 is SGDLS and CDR2 YYNGEE. The CDR3 consists of 16 residues. V dropped 3 bases and J dropped 4; count of bases not matched to a gene: 11. The CDR3 sequence is CASSAGTGIVPYEQYF. The CDR3 DNA sequence: TGTGCCAGCAGCGCGGGGACAGGGATTGTCCCATACGAGCAGTACTTC.

This clone was recorded only once. The chain joins TRBV7-3 to TRBJ2-7, with 10 bases identical to TRBD1. The CDR3 contains 18 residues. J was trimmed by 3 bases and V by 3 bases; bases with no gene match: 14. The germline gives CDR1 SGHTA, CDR2 FQGTGA. The DNA of the CDR3 is TGTGCCAGCAGCTTTTATATTGGGACAGGGGAATTTATCTACGAGCAGTACTTC. Translated: CASSFYIGTGEFIYEQYF.

The genes are TRBV24-1 and TRBJ1-1, with no clear D. The CDR3 covers 13 residues. Per germline, CDR1 KGHDR and CDR2 SFDVKD. V was clipped by 2 bases and J by 6 bases, with 9 bases between them. The CDR3 region has the DNA TGTGCCACCAGTGATTACTCGGGAGCTGAAGCTTTCTTT. Translation gives CATSDYSGAEAFF.

The gene calls are TRBV7-9 and TRBJ1-4, with no clear D. CDR3 length: 14 residues. Trimming shortened V by 5 bases and J by 1 base, and 8 bases separated the two germline ends. Per the germline V gene, CDR1 is SEHNR and CDR2 is FQNEAQ (reference sequence). The CDR3 is CASSTTVTNEKLFF. Written as DNA, the CDR3 is TGTGCCAGCAGCACTACGGTAACTAATGAAAAACTGTTTTTT.

This chain joins TRBV7-9 and TRBJ1-6; TRBD1 matches 7 bases. Trimming removed 5 bases from V and 8 bases from J; junction bases left unmatched: 12. The CDR3 runs to 16 residues. The germline gives CDR1 SEHNR, CDR2 FQNEAQ (reference sequence). CDR3 DNA: TGTGCCAGCAGCCCGACGACAGGGAATGTTGATTCACCCCTCCACTTT. It specifies CASSPTTGNVDSPLHF.

Only one count was recorded for this clone. J is TRBJ1-6 and V is TRBV6-5; 7 bases fit TRBD1. The V gene end was trimmed by 6 bases and the J gene end by 14 bases; junction bases not matched to a gene: 13. The CDR3 runs 14 residues. Germline V gives CDR1 MNHEY, CDR2 SVGAGI. CDR3 residues: CASSYTGAGSTLHF. The CDR3 DNA reads TGTGCCAGCAGCTATACAGGGGCCGGTTCGACCCTCCACTTT.

CDR3 coding DNA: TGCGCCAGCAGCTTGGGACAGATCAGCACAGATACGCAGTATTTT. Translation: CASSLGQISTDTQYF. The chain has TRBV5-1 and TRBJ2-3, with a possible D match to TRBD1 (5 bases). Germline V gene sequence: CDR1 SGHRS, CDR2 YFSETQ. The CDR3 spans 15 residues. V was shortened by 0 bases and J by 0 bases, with 8 bases between the two germline ends.

This clone was detected only once. Written as DNA, the CDR3 is TGTGCCAGCAGCTCAGGCCCAGAGCAGTACTTC. Translation: CASSSGPEQYF. The rearrangement joins TRBV7-9 to TRBJ2-7; D is undetermined. CDR3 length: 11 residues. V was pared by 4 bases and J by 7 bases, with 8 bases between. Germline CDR1 SEHNR, CDR2 FQNEAQ (reference sequence).

The J gene is TRBJ1-3, the V gene TRBV19, with 10 bases matching TRBD1. Germline V gives CDR1 LNHDA, CDR2 SQIVND (reference sequence). Losses at the gene ends were 6 bases for V and 0 bases for J; bases not matched to a gene: 5. CDR3 size: 16 residues. The CDR3 here is CASRLRTGGSGNTIYF. The CDR3, as DNA: TGTGCCAGTAGATTACGGACAGGGGGCTCTGGAAACACCATATATTTT.

CDR3 coding DNA: TGTGCCTGGAGAAGACAGAAACAACTCTACGAGCAGTACTTC. Translating gives CAWRRQKQLYEQYF. The chain uses TRBV30 and TRBJ2-7; perhaps TRBD1 as D (5 bases). CDR3 length: 14 residues. V lost 3 bases to trimming and J lost 3 bases, with 15 bases between them. Germline V lookup: CDR1 GTSNPN, CDR2 SVGIG (reference sequence).

The V and J genes are TRBV29-1 and TRBJ1-2, with TRBD1 matching 11 bases. The germline V gene has CDR1 SQVTM and CDR2 ANQGSEA. V gave up 7 bases and J gave up 8 bases; unmatched junction bases: 9. CDR3 length: 13 residues. CDR3 coding DNA: TGCAGCGCCCTCGGGACAGGGGGAGTCGGCTACACCTTC. This translates into CSALGTGGVGYTF.

This sequence joins TRBV7-8 and TRBJ1-5; D is perhaps TRBD1 (6 bases). The CDR3 is made up of 14 amino acids. Germline loops: CDR1 SGHVS, CDR2 FQNEAQ. The ends were cut back, 3 bases at V and 2 bases at J, with 8 bases in the middle. CDR3 protein: CASSFSGGNQPQHF. The CDR3 DNA reads as TGTGCCAGCAGCTTCTCAGGGGGCAATCAGCCCCAGCATTTT.

This chain uses TRBV3-1 (or the pseudogene TRBV3-2) with TRBJ1-1; D gene uncertain. This CDR3 is built from 11 residues. Per the germline V gene, CDR1 is LGHDT and CDR2 is YNNKEL (reference sequence). Trimming took off 6 bases at V and 2 bases at J, with 4 bases between the two ends. CDR3 residues: CASRRNTEAFF. CDR3 nucleotide sequence: TGTGCCAGCAGGAGAAACACTGAAGCTTTCTTT.

The chain carries TRBV5-1 and TRBJ1-1, with a possible D match to TRBD1 (6 bases). Trimming shortened V by 0 bases and J by 4 bases, and 16 bases separated the two germline ends. The CDR3 runs 16 residues. CDR1 is SGHRS, CDR2 YFSETQ, per germline. The CDR3 DNA follows: TGCGCCAGCAGCTTGGAATTCGGGGGGCCAGGCACTGAAGCTTTCTTT. Translating gives CASSLEFGGPGTEAFF.